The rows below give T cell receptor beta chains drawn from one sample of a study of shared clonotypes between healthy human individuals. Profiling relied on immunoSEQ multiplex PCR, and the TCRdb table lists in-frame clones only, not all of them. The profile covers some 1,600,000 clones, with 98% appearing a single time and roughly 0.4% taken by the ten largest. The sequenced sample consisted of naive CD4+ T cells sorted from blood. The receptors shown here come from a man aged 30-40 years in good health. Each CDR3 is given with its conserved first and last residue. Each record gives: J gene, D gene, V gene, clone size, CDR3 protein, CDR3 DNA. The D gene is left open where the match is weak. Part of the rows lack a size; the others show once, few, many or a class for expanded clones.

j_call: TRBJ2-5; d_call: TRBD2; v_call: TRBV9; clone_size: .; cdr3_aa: CASSVSSGRGETQYF; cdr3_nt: TGTGCCAGCAGCGTGTCTAGCGGGAGGGGAGAGACCCAGTACTTC
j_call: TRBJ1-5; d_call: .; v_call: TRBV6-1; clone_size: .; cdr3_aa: CASSESSNQPQHF; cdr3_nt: TGTGCCAGCAGTGAATCTAGCAATCAGCCCCAGCATTTT
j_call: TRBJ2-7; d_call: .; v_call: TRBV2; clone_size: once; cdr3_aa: CASRTGIYEQYF; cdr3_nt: TGTGCCAGTCGTACAGGGATCTACGAGCAGTACTTC
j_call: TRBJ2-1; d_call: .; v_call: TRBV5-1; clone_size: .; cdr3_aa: CASSLEWQDSNEQFF; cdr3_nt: TGCGCCAGCAGCTTGGAGTGGCAGGACTCCAATGAGCAGTTCTTC
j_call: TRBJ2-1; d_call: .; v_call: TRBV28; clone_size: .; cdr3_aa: CASTYFQGGTHNEQFF; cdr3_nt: TGTGCCAGCACCTATTTCCAGGGGGGAACACACAATGAGCAGTTCTTC
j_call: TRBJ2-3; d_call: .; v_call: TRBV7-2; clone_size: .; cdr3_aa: CASSTDYADTQYF; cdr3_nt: TGTGCCAGCAGCACCGACTACGCAGATACGCAGTATTTT
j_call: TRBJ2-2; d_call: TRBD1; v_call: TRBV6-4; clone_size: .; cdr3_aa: CASSDTGGSAGELFF; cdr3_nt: TGTGCCAGCAGTGACACAGGGGGCTCAGCCGGGGAGCTGTTTTTT
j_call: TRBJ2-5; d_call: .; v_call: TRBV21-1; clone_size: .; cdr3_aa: CASSKWAIRGQETQYF; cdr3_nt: TGTGCCAGCAGCAAATGGGCTATCCGGGGCCAAGAGACCCAGTACTTC
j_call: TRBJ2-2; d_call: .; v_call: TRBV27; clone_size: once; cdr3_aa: CASSFQHTGELFF; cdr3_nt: TGTGCCAGCAGTTTCCAGCACACCGGGGAGCTGTTTTTT
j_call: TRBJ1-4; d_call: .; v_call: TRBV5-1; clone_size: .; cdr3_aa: CASSPGVRADATNEKLFF; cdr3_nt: TGCGCCAGCAGCCCAGGGGTGAGGGCCGATGCAACTAATGAAAAACTGTTTTTT
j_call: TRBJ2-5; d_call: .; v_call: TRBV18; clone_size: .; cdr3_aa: CASSPPTFQETQYF; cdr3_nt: TGTGCCAGCTCACCACCCACCTTCCAAGAGACCCAGTACTTC
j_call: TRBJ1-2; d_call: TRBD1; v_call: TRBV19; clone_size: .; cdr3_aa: CASSLPISQGAVRGYTF; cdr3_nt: TGTGCCAGTAGTCTGCCCATATCGCAGGGGGCCGTTCGGGGCTACACCTTC
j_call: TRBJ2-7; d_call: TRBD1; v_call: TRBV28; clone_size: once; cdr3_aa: CASGTVSYEQYF; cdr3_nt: TGTGCCAGCGGGACAGTATCCTACGAGCAGTACTTC
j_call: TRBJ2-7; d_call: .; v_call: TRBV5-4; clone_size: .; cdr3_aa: CASSGAGLYEQYF; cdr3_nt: TGTGCCAGCAGTGGAGCGGGTCTCTACGAGCAGTACTTC
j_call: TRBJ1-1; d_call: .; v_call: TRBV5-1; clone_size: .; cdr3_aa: CASENQGGTEAFF; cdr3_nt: TGCGCCAGCGAAAATCAGGGAGGCACTGAAGCTTTCTTT
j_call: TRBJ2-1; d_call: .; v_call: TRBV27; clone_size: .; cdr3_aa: CASSSPRRDQQFF; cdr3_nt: TGTGCCAGCAGTTCCCCCCGCCGGGACCAGCAGTTCTTC
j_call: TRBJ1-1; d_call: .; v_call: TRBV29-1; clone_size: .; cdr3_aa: CSALEEAFF; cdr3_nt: TGCAGCGCCCTGGAGGAAGCTTTCTTT
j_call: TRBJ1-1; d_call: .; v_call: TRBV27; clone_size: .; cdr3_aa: CASSAGQTNTEAFF; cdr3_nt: TGTGCCAGCAGCGCAGGACAGACGAACACTGAAGCTTTCTTT
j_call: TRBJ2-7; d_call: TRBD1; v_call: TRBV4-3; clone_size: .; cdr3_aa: CASSQRGGTGVYEQYF; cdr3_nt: TGCGCCAGCAGCCAACGGGGAGGGACAGGGGTCTACGAGCAGTACTTC
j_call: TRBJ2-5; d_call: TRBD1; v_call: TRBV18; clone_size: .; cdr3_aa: CASSTTGQETQYF; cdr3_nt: TGTGCCAGCTCAACGACAGGGCAAGAGACCCAGTACTTC
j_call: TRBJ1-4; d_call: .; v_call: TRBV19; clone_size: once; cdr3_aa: CASIDGGAANEKLFF; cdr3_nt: TGTGCCAGTATCGACGGAGGGGCGGCTAATGAAAAACTGTTTTTT
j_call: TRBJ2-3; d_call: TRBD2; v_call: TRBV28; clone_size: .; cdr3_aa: CASSLVLAEDSADTQYF; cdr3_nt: TGTGCCAGCAGTTTAGTACTAGCGGAAGACAGCGCAGATACGCAGTATTTT
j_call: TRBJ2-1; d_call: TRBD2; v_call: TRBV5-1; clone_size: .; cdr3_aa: CASSSLTSGSSDEQFF; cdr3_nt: TGCGCCAGCAGCTCCCTGACTAGCGGGAGTTCCGATGAGCAGTTCTTC
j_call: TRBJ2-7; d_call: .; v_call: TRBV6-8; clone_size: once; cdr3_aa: CASSSSDPLGDEQYF; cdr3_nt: TGTGCCAGCAGTTCCTCGGATCCGCTCGGGGACGAGCAGTACTTC
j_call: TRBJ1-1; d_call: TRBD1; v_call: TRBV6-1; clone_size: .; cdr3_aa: CASSEAQGGTEAFF; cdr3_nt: TGTGCCAGCAGTGAAGCGCAGGGGGGTACTGAAGCTTTCTTT
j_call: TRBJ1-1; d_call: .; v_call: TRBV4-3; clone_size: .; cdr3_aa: CASSQAVQGRTEAFF; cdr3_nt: TGCGCCAGCAGCCAAGCAGTCCAGGGGCGGACTGAAGCTTTCTTT
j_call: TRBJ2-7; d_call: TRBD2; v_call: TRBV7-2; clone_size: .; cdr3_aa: CASSFLAGNEQYF; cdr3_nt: TGTGCCAGCAGCTTCCTAGCGGGGAACGAGCAGTACTTC
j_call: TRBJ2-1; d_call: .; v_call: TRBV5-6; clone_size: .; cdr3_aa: CASSLARVLFNEQFF; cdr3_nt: TGTGCCAGCAGCTTGGCCAGGGTGTTGTTCAATGAGCAGTTCTTC
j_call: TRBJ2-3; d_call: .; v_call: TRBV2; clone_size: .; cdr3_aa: CASGEEDTQYF; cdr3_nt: TGTGCCAGCGGGGAGGAGGATACGCAGTATTTT
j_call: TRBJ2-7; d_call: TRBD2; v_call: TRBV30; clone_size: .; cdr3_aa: CAWSPRILRREVAYEQYF; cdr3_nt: TGTGCCTGGAGTCCCAGGATCCTTCGGCGGGAGGTAGCCTACGAGCAGTACTTC
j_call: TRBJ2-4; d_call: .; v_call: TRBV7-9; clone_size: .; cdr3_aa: CASSLVVGRAKNIQYF; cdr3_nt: TGTGCCAGCAGCTTAGTTGTGGGGCGAGCCAAAAACATTCAGTACTTC
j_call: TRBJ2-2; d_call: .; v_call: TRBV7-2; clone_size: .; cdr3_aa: CASSPATARTGELFF; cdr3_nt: TGTGCCAGCAGCCCAGCCACCGCAAGGACCGGGGAGCTGTTTTTT
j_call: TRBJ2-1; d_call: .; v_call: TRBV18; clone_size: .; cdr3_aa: CASSPPHRLEQFF; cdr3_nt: TGTGCCAGCTCACCCCCCCATAGACTTGAGCAGTTCTTC
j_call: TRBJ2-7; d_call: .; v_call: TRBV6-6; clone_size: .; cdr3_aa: CASTVDGARGEQYF; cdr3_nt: TGTGCCAGCACAGTCGACGGGGCTCGGGGCGAGCAGTACTTC
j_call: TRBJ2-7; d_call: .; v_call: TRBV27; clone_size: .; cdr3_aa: CASSLIGVPSYEQYF; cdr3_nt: TGTGCCAGCAGTTTGATAGGGGTCCCCTCCTACGAGCAGTACTTC
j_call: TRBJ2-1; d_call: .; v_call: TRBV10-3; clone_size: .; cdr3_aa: CAIGRTLKDEQFF; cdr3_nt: TGTGCCATCGGGAGGACTCTTAAGGATGAGCAGTTCTTC
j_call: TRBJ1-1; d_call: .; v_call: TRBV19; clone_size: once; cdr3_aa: CASRGESLPVRNTEAFF; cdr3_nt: TGTGCCAGTAGGGGGGAAAGTTTACCGGTTAGGAACACTGAAGCTTTCTTT
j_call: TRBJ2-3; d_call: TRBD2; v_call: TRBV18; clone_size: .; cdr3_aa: CASSPLTSGSITVTDTQYF; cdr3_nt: TGTGCCAGCTCACCACTGACTAGCGGGAGTATAACAGTCACAGATACGCAGTATTTT
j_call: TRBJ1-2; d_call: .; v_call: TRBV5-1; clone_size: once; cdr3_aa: CASSYASEAKGVGYTF; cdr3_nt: TGCGCCAGCAGCTATGCCTCGGAAGCAAAAGGGGTGGGCTACACCTTC
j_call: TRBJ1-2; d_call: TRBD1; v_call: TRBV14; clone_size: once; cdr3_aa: CASSLGQGYGYTF; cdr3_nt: TGTGCCAGCAGCCTGGGACAGGGATATGGCTACACCTTC
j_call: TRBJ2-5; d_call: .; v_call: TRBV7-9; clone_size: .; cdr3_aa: CASSHSRGGFQETQYF; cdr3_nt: TGTGCCAGCAGCCACTCAAGGGGCGGTTTCCAAGAGACCCAGTACTTC
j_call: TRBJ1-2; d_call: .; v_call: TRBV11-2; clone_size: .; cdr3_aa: CASSLVRDGYTF; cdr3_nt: TGTGCCAGCAGCCTGGTGAGGGATGGCTACACCTTC
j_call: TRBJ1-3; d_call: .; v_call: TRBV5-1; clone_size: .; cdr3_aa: CASSFIGSSGNTIYF; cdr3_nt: TGCGCCAGCAGCTTTATCGGATCCTCTGGAAACACCATATATTTT
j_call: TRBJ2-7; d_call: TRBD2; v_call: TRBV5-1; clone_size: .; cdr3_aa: CASRLSGSYEQYF; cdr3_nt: TGCGCCAGCCGTCTAAGCGGGAGTTACGAGCAGTACTTC
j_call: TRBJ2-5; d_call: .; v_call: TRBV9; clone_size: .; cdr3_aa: CASSVAAIQETQYF; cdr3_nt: TGTGCCAGCAGCGTAGCGGCAATTCAAGAGACCCAGTACTTC
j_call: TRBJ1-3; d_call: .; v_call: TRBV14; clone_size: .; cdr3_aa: CASSQVPGAGNTIYF; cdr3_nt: TGTGCCAGCAGCCAAGTCCCTGGAGCTGGAAACACCATATATTTT
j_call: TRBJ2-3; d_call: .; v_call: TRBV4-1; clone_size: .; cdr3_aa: CASSLASNTDTQYF; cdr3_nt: TGCGCCAGCAGCCTGGCGAGTAATACAGATACGCAGTATTTT
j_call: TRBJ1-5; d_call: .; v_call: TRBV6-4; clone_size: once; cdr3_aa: CASGRTANQPQHF; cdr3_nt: TGTGCCAGCGGGCGGACGGCGAATCAGCCCCAGCATTTT
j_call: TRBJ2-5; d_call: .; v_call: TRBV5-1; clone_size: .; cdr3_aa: CASSLKGWETQYF; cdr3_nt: TGCGCCAGCAGCTTGAAGGGATGGGAGACCCAGTACTTC
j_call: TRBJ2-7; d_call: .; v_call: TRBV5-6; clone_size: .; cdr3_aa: CASSLDRRAEQYF; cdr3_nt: TGTGCCAGCAGCTTGGATCGTCGGGCAGAGCAGTACTTC
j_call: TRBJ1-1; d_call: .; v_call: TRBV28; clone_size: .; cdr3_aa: CASSFSWRLGTEAFF; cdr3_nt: TGTGCCAGCAGTTTCTCTTGGAGGTTGGGCACTGAAGCTTTCTTT
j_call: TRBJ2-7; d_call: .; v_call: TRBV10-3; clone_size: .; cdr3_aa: CAISELRGPGYEQYF; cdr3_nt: TGTGCCATCAGTGAGTTGCGGGGGCCGGGCTACGAGCAGTACTTC
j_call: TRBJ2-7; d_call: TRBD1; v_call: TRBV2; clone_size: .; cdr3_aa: CASSTRTGSYEQYF; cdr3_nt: TGTGCCAGCAGTACCCGGACAGGATCCTACGAGCAGTACTTC
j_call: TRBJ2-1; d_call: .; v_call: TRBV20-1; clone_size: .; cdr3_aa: CSAVGDEQFF; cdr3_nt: TGCAGCGCGGTGGGGGATGAGCAGTTCTTC
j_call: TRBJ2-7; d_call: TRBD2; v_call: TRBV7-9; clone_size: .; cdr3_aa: CASSPRLAGAYEQYF; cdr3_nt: TGTGCCAGCAGCCCCCGACTAGCGGGCGCCTACGAGCAGTACTTC